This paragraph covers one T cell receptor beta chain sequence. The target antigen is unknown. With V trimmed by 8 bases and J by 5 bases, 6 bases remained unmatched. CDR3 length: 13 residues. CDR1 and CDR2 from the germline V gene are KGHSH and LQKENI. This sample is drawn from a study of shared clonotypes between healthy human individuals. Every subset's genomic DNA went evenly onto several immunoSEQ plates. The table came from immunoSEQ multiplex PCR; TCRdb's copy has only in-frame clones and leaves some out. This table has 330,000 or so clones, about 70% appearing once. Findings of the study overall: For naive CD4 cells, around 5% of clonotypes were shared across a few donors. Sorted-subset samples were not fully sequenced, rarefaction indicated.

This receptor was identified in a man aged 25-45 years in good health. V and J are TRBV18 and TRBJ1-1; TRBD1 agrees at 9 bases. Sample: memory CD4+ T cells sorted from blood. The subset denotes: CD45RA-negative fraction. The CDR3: CASTGTGSTEAFF. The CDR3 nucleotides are TGTGCCAGCACCGGGACAGGGAGTACTGAAGCTTTCTTT.